A single TCR beta chain is shown here with its context. The sample is drawn from a study of T cell changes during pregnancy in multiple sclerosis. TCRdb's copy holds only in-frame clones and misses some; the assay was immunoSEQ multiplex PCR. The sample yields about 64,000 clones, 80% to 95% seen once. Sample: peripheral blood, taken in the second trimester of pregnancy. The source of this sequence is a female donor in good health, enrolled as a control in a pregnancy study.

CDR3 amino acids: CASSIDWRGNYGYTF. The CDR3 DNA reads as TGTGCCAGTAGTATAGATTGGCGAGGGAACTATGGCTACACCTTC. V usage is TRBV19 and J usage is TRBJ1-2; D not resolved. The CDR3 sequence is 15 residues long. V lost 0 bases to trimming and J lost 2 bases, with 10 bases between them. CDR1 is LNHDA and CDR2 is SQIVND in the germline V gene (reference sequence). The full variable domain, in which reference TRBV19 and TRBJ1-2 provide the parts outside the CDR3, is DGGITQSPKYLFRKEGQNVTLSCEQNLNHDAMYWYRQDPGQGLRLIYYSQIVNDFQKGDIAEGYSVSREKKESFPLTVTSAQKNPTAFYLCASSIDWRGNYGYTFGSGTRLTVV.